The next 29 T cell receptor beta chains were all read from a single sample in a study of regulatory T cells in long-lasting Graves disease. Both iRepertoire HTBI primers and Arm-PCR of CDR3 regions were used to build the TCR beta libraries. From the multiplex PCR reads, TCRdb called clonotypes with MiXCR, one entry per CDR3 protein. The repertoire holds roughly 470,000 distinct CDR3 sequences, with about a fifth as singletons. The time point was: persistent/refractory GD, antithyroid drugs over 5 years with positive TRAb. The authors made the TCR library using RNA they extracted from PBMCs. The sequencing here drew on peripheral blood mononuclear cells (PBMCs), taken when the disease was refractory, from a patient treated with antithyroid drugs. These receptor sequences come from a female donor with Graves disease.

In nucleotides, the CDR3 is TGTGCCAGTAGTATAGATACCAGGGGTTCGAGCAATCAGCCCCAGCATTTT. It codes for CASSIDTRGSSNQPQHF. The rearrangement uses TRBV19 and TRBJ1-5; weak D call: TRBD1 (6 bases). Per the germline V gene, CDR1 is LNHDA and CDR2 is SQIVND (reference sequence). The CDR3 covers 17 residues. V lost 0 bases, J lost 1 base, and 13 bases lay in between.

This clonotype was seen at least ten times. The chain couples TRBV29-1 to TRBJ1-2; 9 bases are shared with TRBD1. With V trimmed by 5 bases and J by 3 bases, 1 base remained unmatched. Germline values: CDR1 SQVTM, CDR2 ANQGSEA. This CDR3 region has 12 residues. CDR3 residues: CSVRDRDYGYTF. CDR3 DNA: TGCAGCGTTCGGGACAGGGACTATGGCTACACCTTC.

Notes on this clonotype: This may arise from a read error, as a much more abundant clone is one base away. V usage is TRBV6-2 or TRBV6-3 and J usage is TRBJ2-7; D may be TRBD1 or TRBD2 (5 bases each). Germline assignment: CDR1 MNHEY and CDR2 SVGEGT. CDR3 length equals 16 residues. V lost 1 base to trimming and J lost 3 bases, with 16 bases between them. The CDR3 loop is CASSYFSAGNHYEQYF. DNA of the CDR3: TGTGCCAGCAGTTACTTTAGCGCAGGGAATCACTACGAGCAGTACTTC.

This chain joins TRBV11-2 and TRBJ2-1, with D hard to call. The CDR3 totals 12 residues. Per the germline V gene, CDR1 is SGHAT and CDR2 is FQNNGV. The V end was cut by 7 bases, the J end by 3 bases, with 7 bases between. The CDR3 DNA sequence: TGTGCCAGCACCCTCTACTACAATGAGCAGTTCTTC. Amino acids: CASTLYYNEQFF.

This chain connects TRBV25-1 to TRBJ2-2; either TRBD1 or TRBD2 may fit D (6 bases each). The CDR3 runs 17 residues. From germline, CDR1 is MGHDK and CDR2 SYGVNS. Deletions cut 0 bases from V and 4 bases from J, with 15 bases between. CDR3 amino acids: CASSEYTGGAGTGELFF. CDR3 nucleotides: TGTGCCAGCAGTGAATATACCGGGGGCGCCGGCACCGGGGAGCTGTTTTTT.

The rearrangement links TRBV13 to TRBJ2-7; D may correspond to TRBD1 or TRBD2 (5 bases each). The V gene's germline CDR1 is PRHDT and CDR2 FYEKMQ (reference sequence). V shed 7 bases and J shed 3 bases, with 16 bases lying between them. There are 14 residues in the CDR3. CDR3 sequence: CASTMGEQFYEQYF. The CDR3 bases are TGTGCCAGCACCATGGGGGAACAGTTCTACGAGCAGTACTTC.

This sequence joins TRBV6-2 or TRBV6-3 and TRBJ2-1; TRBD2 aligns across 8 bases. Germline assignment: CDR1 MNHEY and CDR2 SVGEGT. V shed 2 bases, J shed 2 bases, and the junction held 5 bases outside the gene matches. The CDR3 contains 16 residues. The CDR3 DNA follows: TGTGCCAGCAGTTACATCGCAGCGGGAGCCTACAATGAGCAGTTCTTC. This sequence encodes CASSYIAAGAYNEQFF.

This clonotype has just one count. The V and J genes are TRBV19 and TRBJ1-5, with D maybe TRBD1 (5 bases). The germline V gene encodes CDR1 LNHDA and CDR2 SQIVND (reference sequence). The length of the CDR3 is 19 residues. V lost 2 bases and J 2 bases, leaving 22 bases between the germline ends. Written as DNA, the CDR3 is TGTGCCAGTAGTATAAGGAGGAGGGGCGCCTCTGGAGGCAATCAGCCCCAGCATTTT. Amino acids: CASSIRRRGASGGNQPQHF. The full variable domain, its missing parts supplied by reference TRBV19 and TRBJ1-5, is DGGITQSPKYLFRKEGQNVTLSCEQNLNHDAMYWYRQDPGQGLRLIYYSQIVNDFQKGDIAEGYSVSREKKESFPLTVTSAQKNPTAFYLCASSIRRRGASGGNQPQHFGDGTRLSIL.

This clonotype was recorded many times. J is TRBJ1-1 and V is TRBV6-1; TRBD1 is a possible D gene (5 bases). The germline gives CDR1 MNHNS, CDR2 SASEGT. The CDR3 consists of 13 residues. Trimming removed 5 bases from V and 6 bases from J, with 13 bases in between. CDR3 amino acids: CASSHAGSPEAFF. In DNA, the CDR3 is TGTGCCAGCAGTCACGCAGGGAGCCCTGAAGCTTTCTTT.

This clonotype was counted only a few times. CDR3 nucleotide sequence: TGCAGTGCTCCTGGGGGGGGAACAACAACTAATGAAAAACTGTTTTTT. Translating it yields CSAPGGGTTTNEKLFF. V gene TRBV20-1 combines with J gene TRBJ1-4; possible D gene TRBD1, 5 bases. The germline CDR1 and CDR2 sequences are DFQATT and SNEGSKA (reference sequence). V was trimmed by 5 bases and J by 0 bases, leaving 16 bases between them. This CDR3 has 16 residues.

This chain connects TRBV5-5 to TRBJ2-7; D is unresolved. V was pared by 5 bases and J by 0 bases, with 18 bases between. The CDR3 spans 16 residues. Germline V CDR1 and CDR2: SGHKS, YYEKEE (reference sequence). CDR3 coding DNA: TGTGCCAGCAGTCAAACATGGCGGTCGCCCTCCTACGAGCAGTACTTC. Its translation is CASSQTWRSPSYEQYF.

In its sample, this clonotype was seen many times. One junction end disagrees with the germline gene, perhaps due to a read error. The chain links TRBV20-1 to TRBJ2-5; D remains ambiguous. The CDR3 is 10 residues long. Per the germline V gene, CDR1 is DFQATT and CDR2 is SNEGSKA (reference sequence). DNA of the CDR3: TGCAGTGCTAGAGACCTTCAAGTGGTCTTC. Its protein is CSARDLQVVF.

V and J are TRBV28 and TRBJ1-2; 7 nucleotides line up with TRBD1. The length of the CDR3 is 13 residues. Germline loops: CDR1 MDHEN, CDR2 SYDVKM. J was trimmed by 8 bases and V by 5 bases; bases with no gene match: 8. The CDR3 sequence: CASSPAQGRGYTF. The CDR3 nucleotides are TGTGCCAGCAGTCCCGCACAGGGGAGGGGCTACACCTTC.

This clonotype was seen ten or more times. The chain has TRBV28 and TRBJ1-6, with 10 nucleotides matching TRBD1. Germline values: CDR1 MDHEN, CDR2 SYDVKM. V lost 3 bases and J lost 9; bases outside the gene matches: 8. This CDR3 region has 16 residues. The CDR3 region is CASSFGRDRGSSPLHF. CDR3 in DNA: TGTGCCAGCAGTTTTGGCCGGGACAGGGGCAGTTCACCCCTCCACTTT.

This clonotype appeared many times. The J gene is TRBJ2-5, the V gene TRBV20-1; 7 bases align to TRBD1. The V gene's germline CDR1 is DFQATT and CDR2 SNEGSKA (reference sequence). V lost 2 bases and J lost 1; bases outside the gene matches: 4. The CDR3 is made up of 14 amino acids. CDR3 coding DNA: TGCAGTGCTAGACTCAGGGACAGCCAAGAGACCCAGTACTTC. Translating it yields CSARLRDSQETQYF.

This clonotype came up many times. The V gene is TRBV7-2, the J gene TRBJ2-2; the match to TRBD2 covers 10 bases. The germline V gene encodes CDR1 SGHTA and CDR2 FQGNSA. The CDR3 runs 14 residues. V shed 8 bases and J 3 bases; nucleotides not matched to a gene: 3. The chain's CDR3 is CASLGTSDTGELFF. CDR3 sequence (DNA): TGTGCCAGCCTGGGGACTAGCGACACCGGGGAGCTGTTTTTT. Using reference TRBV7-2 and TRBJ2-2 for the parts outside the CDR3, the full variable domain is GAGVSQSPSNKVTEKGKDVELRCDPISGHTALYWYRQSLGQGLEFLIYFQGNSAPDKSGLPSDRFSAERTGGSVSTLTIQRTQQEDSAVYLCASLGTSDTGELFFGEGSRLTVL.

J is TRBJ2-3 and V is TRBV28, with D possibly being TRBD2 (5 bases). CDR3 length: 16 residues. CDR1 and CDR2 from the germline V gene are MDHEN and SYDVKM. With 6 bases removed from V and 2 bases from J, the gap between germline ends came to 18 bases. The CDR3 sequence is CASSPRDRDFTDTQYF. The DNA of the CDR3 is TGTGCCAGCAGCCCCCGCGACCGGGATTTCACAGATACGCAGTATTTT.

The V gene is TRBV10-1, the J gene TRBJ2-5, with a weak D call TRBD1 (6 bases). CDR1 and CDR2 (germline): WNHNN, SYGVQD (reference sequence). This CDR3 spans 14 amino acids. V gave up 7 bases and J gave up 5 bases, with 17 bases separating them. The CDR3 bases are TGCGCCAGCAATAATGCTTGGACAGATGAGACCCAGTACTTC. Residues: CASNNAWTDETQYF.

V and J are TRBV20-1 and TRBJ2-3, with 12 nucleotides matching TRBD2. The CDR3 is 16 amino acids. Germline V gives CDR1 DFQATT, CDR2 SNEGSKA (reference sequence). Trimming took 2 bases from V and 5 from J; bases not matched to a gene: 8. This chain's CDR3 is CSARKELAGGEDTQYF. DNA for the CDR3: TGCAGTGCTAGAAAGGAACTAGCGGGAGGAGAAGATACGCAGTATTTT.

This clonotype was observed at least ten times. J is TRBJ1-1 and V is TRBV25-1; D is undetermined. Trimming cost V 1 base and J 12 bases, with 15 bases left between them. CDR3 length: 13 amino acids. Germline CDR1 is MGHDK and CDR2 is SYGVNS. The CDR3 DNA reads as TGTGCCAGCAGTGAATCAGCCCTCAAGACGACTTTCTTT. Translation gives CASSESALKTTFF. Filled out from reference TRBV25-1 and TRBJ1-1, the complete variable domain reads EADIYQTPRYLVIGTGKKITLECSQTMGHDKMYWYQQDPGMELHLIHYSYGVNSTEKGDLSSESTVSRIRTEHFPLTLESARPSHTSQYLCASSESALKTTFFGQGTRLTVV.

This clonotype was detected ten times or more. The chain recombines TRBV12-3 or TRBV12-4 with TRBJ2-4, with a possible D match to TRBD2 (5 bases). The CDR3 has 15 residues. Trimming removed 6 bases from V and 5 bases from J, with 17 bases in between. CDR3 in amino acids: CASRNQYQEENIQYF. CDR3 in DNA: TGTGCCAGCAGAAACCAATATCAGGAGGAAAACATTCAGTACTTC.

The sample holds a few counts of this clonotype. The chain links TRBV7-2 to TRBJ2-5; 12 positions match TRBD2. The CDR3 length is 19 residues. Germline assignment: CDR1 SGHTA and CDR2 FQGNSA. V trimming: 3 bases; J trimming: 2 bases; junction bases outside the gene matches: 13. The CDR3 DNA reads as TGTGCCAGCAGCTTCCGAGGACTAGCGGGACTAAGGGCACAAGAGACCCAGTACTTC. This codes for CASSFRGLAGLRAQETQYF.

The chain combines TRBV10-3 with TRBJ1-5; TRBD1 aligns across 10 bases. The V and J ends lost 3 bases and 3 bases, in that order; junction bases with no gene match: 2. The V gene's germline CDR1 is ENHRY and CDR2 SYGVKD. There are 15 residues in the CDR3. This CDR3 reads CAISEGTGDNQPQHF. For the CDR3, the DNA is TGTGCCATCAGTGAAGGGACAGGGGACAATCAGCCCCAGCATTTT.

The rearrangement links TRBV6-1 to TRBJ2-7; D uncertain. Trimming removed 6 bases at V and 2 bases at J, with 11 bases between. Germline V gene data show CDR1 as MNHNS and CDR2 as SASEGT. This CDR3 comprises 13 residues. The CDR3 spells CASSYMGAYEQYF. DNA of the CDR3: TGTGCCAGCAGCTACATGGGCGCCTACGAGCAGTACTTC.

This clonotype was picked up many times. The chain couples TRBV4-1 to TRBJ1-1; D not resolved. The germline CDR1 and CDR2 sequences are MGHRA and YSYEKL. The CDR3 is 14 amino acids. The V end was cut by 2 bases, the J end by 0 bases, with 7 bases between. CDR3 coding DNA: TGCGCCAGCAGCCAACAGGCTATGAACACTGAAGCTTTCTTT. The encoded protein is CASSQQAMNTEAFF.

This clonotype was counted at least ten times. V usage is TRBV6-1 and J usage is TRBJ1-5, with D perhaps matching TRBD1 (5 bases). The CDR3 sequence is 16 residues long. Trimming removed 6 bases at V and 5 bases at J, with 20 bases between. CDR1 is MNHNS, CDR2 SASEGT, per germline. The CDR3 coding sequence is TGTGCCAGCAGCCCCCATGTCCTGGGGGTGGATCAGCCCCAGCATTTT. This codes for CASSPHVLGVDQPQHF.

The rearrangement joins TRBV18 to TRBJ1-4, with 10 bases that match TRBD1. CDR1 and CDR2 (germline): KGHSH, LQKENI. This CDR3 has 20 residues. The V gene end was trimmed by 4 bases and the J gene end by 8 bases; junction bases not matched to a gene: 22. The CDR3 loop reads CASSLRSGTGDPQSGEKLFF. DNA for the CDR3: TGTGCCAGCTCACTTCGCAGCGGGACAGGGGATCCCCAAAGTGGCGAAAAACTGTTTTTT. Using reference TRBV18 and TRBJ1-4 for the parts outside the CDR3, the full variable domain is NAGVMQNPRHLVRRRGQEARLRCSPMKGHSHVYWYRQLPEEGLKFMVYLQKENIIDESGMPKERFSAEFPKEGPSILRIQQVVRGDSAAYFCASSLRSGTGDPQSGEKLFFGSGTQLSVL.

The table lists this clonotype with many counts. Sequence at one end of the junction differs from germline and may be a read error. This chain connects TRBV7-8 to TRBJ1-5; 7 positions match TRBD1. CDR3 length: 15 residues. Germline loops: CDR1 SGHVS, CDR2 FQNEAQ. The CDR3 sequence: CANSKDRASNQPQHF. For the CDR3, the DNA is TGTGCCAACAGCAAAGACAGGGCCTCAAATCAGCCCCAGCATTTT.

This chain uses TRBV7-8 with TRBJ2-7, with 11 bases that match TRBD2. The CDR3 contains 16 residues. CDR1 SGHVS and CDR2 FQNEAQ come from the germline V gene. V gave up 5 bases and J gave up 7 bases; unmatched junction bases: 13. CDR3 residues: CASSPTQLAGVWEQYF. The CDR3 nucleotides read TGTGCCAGCAGCCCAACCCAACTAGCGGGAGTATGGGAGCAGTACTTC.